The entry below describes one T cell receptor (beta chain). Its antigen target is currently unknown. Base quality data are lacking; no much larger clone is found one base away. The cohort comprised some 680 healthy bone marrow donors. Cohort members were all nominally healthy when sampled, although unrecorded immune exposures were likely present. The donor tested CMV seropositive and was one of the 289 seropositive cohort members. Every donor gave a peripheral blood sample, and the peripheral blood mononuclear cells from that sample were used for TCR beta sequencing. Genomic DNA was extracted from the blood cell samples with the Qiagen DNeasy Blood Extraction Kit. Library preparation was by the immunoSEQ multiplex PCR assay. A mixture of 60 forward primers for TCR Vbeta segments and 13 reverse primers for TCR Jbeta segments was used in the multiplex PCR. The CDR3 region of rearranged TCR beta genes was amplified from genomic DNA by a multiplex PCR assay. On the Illumina HiSeq System, the amplified TCR beta libraries were sequenced as 87-base-pair reads. The study's own analysis went as follows. A later analysis counted approximately 84 million unique TCR beta chains across the 500 to 850 repertoires, and some 11 million of these chains were shared by at least two donors. A nearest-neighbor algorithm error-corrected the raw reads and collapsed the reads into unique sequences, merging closely related sequences to remove PCR and sequencing errors. CDR3 sequences were aligned to IMGT reference sequences to assign V, D and J gene segments. For a sequence to be retained, a match of at least six nucleotides was required to both a V gene segment and a J gene segment. A rearrangement counted as productive if the CDR3 had no stop codons and remained in frame with V and J, and every other rearrangement counted as non-productive. Following IMGT convention, CDR3 was defined as the stretch from the second conserved V-encoded cysteine up to the conserved J-encoded phenylalanine. The earlier analysis of roughly 590 of the donors excluded any sequence lacking an unambiguous match to a single V gene segment. An earlier analysis of approximately 590 of the donors classified V segments as functional when productive rearrangements were above 56.7% and as segregating when the standard deviation between donors was above 5%. A statistical classification framework was developed to diagnose cytomegalovirus status using the catalog of TCR beta chain sequences. A later analysis assigned V and J genes by comparing TCR nucleotide sequences with IMGT/GENE-DB human TR gene sequences. A later analysis assigned CDR3 sequences and most-parsimonious VDJ recombination scenarios with the TCRdist pipeline. In a later analysis, each TCR beta chain was defined by its CDR3 amino acid sequence together with its V-gene family, and reads lacking a unique V-gene family were excluded. A later analysis removed over 500 highly shared, low-generation-probability nucleotide sequences to deal with suspected cross-contamination and a sequencing artifact. For each public chain, a later analysis derived a clonal expansion index from normalized ranks of inferred template counts within each repertoire. In a later analysis, generation probabilities were computed with a VDJ recombination model fitted to out-of-frame rearrangements, and the resulting probabilities were checked against IGoR. A later analysis scored TCR-TCR, TCR-HLA and TCR-CMV co-occurrence with hypergeometric tests, applying a repertoire-size bias correction to TCR pairs. False discovery rates were estimated in a later analysis by permuting HLA or CMV assignments 20 times. In a later analysis, co-occurring TCRs were grouped using DBSCAN, and TCRdist sequence similarity was added for clustering within HLA-allele-positive subsets. Co-occurrence clustering excluded repertoires with fewer than 30,000 or more than 120,000 public chains, plus five with anomalous nucleotide sharing. TCRdb holds this immuneACCESS table with in-frame rearrangements only. Some clones are missing; in checked studies, unresolved V genes explain under half, and the rest has no known cause. D and trimming were read from the DNA, whereas the V and J calls and clone size are those reported in that table. The sample yields about 160,000 clones; 75% to 85% were counted once. The ten largest make up approximately 0.87% of the sample.

This sample is part of a study of cytomegalovirus exposure and HLA in healthy donors (TCRdb year 2017). For the wider study: An earlier analysis of approximately 640 of the donors reported roughly 300 Gb of sequence data and some 120 million unique TCR beta sequences from about 200 million T cells. The genetic ancestry cluster associated with self-reported Caucasian donors included 70% to 85% of the roughly 410 genotyped donors. HLA typing included class I and class II loci at four-digit resolution. A later analysis re-analyzed previously published TCR beta repertoires from 650 to 800 donors and added high-resolution HLA genotyping to study TCR occurrence patterns. Across about 380 genotyped donors of the cohort, an average of approximately 240,000 unique TCR beta nucleotide sequences per donor were sequenced, and approximately 17% of those sequences were non-productive. Donor age, sex, ethnicity and CMV serostatus were compiled together with the repertoire data. The study combined high-throughput TCR immunosequencing, statistical association of individual TCRs with disease status, and machine learning to predict cytomegalovirus infection status. Roughly 300 gigabases of sequencing data and about 92 million unique TCR sequences made up an early release that covered about 640 HLA-typed donors. The aim of the study was to test whether cataloging public T cell receptors could identify signatures of past pathogen exposure. Four to six DR-DQ haplotypes were handled as single units for association and clustering, since linkage in the cohort was strong. Every repertoire in the discovery cohort had been generated on one and the same sequencing platform. A later genetic analysis took genome-wide SNP genotypes for about 65% of the roughly 670 donors and used that subset as a discovery cohort. The later analysis used no new phenotypic data to find candidate immune exposures, relying instead on TCR beta sequences and their occurrence across donors. Typing coverage varied by locus: about 629-630 donors for A, B, C, DRB1 and DQB1; more than 500 for DQA1; 600 to 610 for DPA1; 450 to 480 for DPB1. In an earlier analysis of a few hundred of the donors, high-throughput TCR beta sequencing was used to judge whether each TCR beta V gene segment behaved as functional or pseudogenic. Using immunosequencing, the study profiled T cell repertoires from fewer than 850 subjects and related those repertoires to cytomegalovirus serostatus. Along with the roughly 610-subject first cohort, a separate validation cohort of 120 different subjects was used.

Summary of the overall study and its limitations: According to a later genetic analysis, donors in an Asian-associated ancestry cluster had fewer N-insertions in productive TCRs than the roughly 700-donor mean. Some IMGT-functional V segments, including TRBV6-2 and TRBV6-3, could not be distinguished by the 87-base-pair reads and were therefore excluded. Broadly in line with IMGT annotations, most TCR beta V segments showed up in productive rearrangements about 87% or about 30% of the time in an earlier analysis of about 500 of the donors. In vitro tests confirmed that three of the cytomegalovirus-associated TCR beta chains recognize cytomegalovirus antigens. Most TCR sequences were seen in very few donors, while some public TCRs were found in many individuals. A further reported finding was that TCR beta sequences accurately predicted the HLA-A and HLA-B alleles for most subjects in the first cohort. In a later analysis, the rate of TCR association differed among HLA loci, with DRB1 alleles having the most associated TCRs and HLA-C alleles having the fewest. Approximately 18 rarely observed V segments, including chromosome 9 orphons, were excluded from the earlier analysis of some 590 of the donors because counts were too low. The classifier was reported to diagnose cytomegalovirus status with high specificity and sensitivity in both the original and validation cohorts. V-gene and J-gene trimming of TCR beta chains was associated with a missense DCLRE1C variant in a later genetic analysis, and the association was replicated in an independent cohort. A cluster of highly shared sequence variants was judged likely to represent a technical artifact of the sequencing pipeline. The study gave a list of 150 to 200 TCR beta chains associated with cytomegalovirus. A later analysis reported that several top co-occurrence clusters appeared linked to parvovirus B19, influenza, CMV and Epstein-Barr virus. In a later analysis, about 17,000 TCR beta sequences were associated with specific HLA alleles at a false discovery rate of 0.05. The authors suggested that the approach could potentially be generalized to other disease states and immunological phenotypes. Assigning TCR associations to individual alleles was difficult when HLA alleles, especially DR and DQ, strongly co-occurred. In this cohort, only TCR beta chains were sequenced, and detectable features were limited by the absence of alpha or paired-chain data. According to a later analysis, most CMV-associated TCR beta chains appeared to be HLA-restricted, and the HLA associations seemed to be driven largely by CMV exposure. Correlated functional status among segregating V segments might reflect linkage disequilibrium, but an unknown experimental factor could not be ruled out. For the cohort, immune exposure information was limited to CMV serostatus. The presence/absence analyses assumed that sequencing depth was roughly uniform across donors, and that assumption may not be true. Because HLA typing was missing for some donors at each locus, association tests included only the typed subset. Compared with equally common non-associated chains, HLA-associated TCR beta chains in a later analysis were more clonally expanded and had lower generation probabilities.

The CDR3 sequence holds 13 residues, the cysteine and phenylalanine included. Only the CDR3 DNA stays, 39 bases, in frame from base 1. Per the germline V gene (reference sequence), MNHEY is the CDR1 and SMNVEV is the CDR2. The trim is 4 bases for V and 10 bases for J, with a gap of 11 bases between the germline ends. The TCR comes from a girl aged 2-15 years in good health and CMV-seropositive. The sequence is built from TRBV27 and TRBJ1-6; the D gene assignment is ambiguous. The sample consisted of PBMCs. Here the CDR3 is given as CASSWSQASPLHF. Here is the DNA: TGTGCCAGCAGTTGGTCCCAGGCATCACCCCTCCACTTT.